This TCR beta chain was recorded in a study of shared clonotypes between healthy human individuals. Overall study: Participating donors consisted of two women and a few men aged 18 to 49.

It was around 320 ng DNA, 25,000 to 35,000 T cell genomes, that went into each replicate PCR of unsorted PBMC. This table comes from immunoSEQ multiplex PCR, and its TCRdb copy is limited to in-frame clones, with some not included. Here the sample spans 450,000 to 600,000 clones, around 79% being singletons. This clone occurred once. The TCR was taken from a woman in her thirties or forties in good health. Some clones in this sample may be carry-over from other donors' samples. Sequenced sample: PBMCs.

The CDR3 loop reads CASSQDGYRGSPLHF. In nucleotides, the CDR3 is TGCGCCAGCAGCCAAGATGGTTACAGGGGCTCACCCCTCCACTTT. The rearrangement joins TRBV4-3 to TRBJ1-6; 7 bases map to TRBD1. The CDR3 length is 15 residues. Germline V CDR1 and CDR2: LGHNA, YSLEER. V shed 0 bases, J shed 10 bases, and the junction held 6 bases outside the gene matches.